The present entry profiles one T cell receptor beta chain with its context. What it recognizes is unknown. The data stem from a study of radiation and T cells in renal cell carcinoma. General observations from the study: In blood, top tumor clones expanded by 2 weeks, shrinking by 4.

CDR1 is SGHTA, CDR2 FQGNSA, per germline. Trimming removed 5 bases from V and 0 bases from J, with 10 bases in between. CDR3 length equals 14 residues. Time point given: blood 4 weeks post-SBRT, at nephrectomy. Indicated treatment: 15 Gy SBRT to primary tumor, nephrectomy 4 weeks later. Nephrectomy followed 15 Gy stereotactic body radiation by 4 weeks. Serial blood draws occurred at baseline and 2 and 4 weeks post-SBRT. This renal cell carcinoma was of the clear cell type. Using immunoSEQ multiplex PCR, the repertoire was profiled, and TCRdb retains in-frame clones only, with some absent. The table includes over 120,000 clones, roughly 90% detected once.

The chain is built from TRBV7-2 and TRBJ1-2, with a tentative D call TRBD1 (6 bases). This receptor was obtained from a woman aged 45-65 years with renal cell carcinoma. The sample was blood, taken from a patient whose treatment included radiotherapy and nephrectomy. CDR3 loop: CASSLNRANYGYTF. In DNA, the CDR3 is TGTGCCAGCAGCCTCAACAGGGCTAACTATGGCTACACCTTC.